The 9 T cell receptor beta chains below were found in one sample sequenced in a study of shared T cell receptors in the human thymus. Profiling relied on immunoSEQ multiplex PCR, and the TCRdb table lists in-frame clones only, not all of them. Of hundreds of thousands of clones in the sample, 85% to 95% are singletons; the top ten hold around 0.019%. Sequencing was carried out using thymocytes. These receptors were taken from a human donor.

CDR3 protein: CASSPACGTFSYNEQFF. The CDR3 bases are TGCGCCAGCAGCCCGGCGTGCGGAACCTTCTCCTACAATGAGCAGTTCTTC. The chain recombines TRBV5-1 with TRBJ2-1; D is undetermined. The V gene's germline CDR1 is SGHRS and CDR2 YFSETQ. The CDR3 extends over 17 amino acids. V was shortened by 4 bases and J by 0 bases, with 17 bases between the two germline ends.

CDR3 DNA sequence: TGTGCCAGCAGCTCCAGACAGCTCTCCTCCTATGGCTACACCTTC. It translates to CASSSRQLSSYGYTF. V is TRBV28 and J is TRBJ1-2; D is possibly TRBD1 (5 bases). The V and J ends lost 6 bases and 4 bases respectively, with 18 bases between them. This CDR3 has 15 amino acids. Germline CDR1 MDHEN, CDR2 SYDVKM.

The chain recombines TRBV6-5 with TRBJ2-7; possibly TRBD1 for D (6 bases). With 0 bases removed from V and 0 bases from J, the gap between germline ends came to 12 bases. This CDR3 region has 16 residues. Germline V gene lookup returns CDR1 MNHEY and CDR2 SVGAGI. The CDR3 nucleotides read TGTGCCAGCAGTTACTCTACACAGGGCTCCTCCTACGAGCAGTACTTC. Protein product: CASSYSTQGSSYEQYF.

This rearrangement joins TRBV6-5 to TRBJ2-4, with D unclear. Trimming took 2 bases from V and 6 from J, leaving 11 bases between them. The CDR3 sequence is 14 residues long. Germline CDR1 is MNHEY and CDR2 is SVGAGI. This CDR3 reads CASSYRAMINIQYF. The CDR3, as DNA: TGTGCCAGCAGTTACCGGGCCATGATAAACATTCAGTACTTC.

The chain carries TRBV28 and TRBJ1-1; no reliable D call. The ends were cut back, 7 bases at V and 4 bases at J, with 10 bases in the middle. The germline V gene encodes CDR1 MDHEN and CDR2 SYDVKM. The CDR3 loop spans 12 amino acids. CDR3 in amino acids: CASKGRGTEAFF. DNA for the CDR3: TGTGCCAGCAAAGGACGGGGCACTGAAGCTTTCTTT.

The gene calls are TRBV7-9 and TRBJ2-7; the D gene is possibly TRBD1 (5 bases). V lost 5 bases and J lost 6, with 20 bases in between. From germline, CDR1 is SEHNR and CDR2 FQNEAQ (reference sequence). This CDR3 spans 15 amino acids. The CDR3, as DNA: TGTGCCAGCAGCCCGAGGAGACAGTCGGCATCCGAGCAGTACTTC. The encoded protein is CASSPRRQSASEQYF.

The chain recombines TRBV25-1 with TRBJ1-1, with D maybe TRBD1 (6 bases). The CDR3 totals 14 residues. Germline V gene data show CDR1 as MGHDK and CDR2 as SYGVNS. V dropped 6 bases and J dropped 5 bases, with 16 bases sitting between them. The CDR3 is CASSTLQGGTEAFF. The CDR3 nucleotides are TGTGCCAGCAGCACCCTACAGGGTGGGACTGAAGCTTTCTTT.

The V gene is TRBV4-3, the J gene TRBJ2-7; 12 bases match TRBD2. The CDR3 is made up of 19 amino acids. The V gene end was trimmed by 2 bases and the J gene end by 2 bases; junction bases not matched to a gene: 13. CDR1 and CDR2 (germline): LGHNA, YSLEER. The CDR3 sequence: CASSQRLAGAVPATYEQYF. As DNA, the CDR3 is TGCGCCAGCAGCCAAAGACTAGCGGGAGCAGTACCTGCAACCTACGAGCAGTACTTC.

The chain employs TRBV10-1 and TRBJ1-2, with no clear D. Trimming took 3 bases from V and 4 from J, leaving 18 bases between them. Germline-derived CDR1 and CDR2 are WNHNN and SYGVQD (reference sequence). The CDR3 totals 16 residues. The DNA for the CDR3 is TGCGCCAGCAGTGAAGGGCGATCGCGAAAGACCTATGGCTACACCTTC. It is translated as CASSEGRSRKTYGYTF.